This T cell receptor beta chain was obtained from a study of cytomegalovirus exposure and HLA in healthy donors. Broader study findings: One variant, a missense change in DCLRE1C, was linked in a later analysis to TCR beta V- and J-gene trimming.

To note about this clone: Its antigen is undetermined.

Primers for the PCR totalled 60 Vbeta and 13 Jbeta. Repertoires were generated with immunoSEQ multiplex PCR, while TCRdb's copy carries only in-frame clones and drops some. The sample holds about 200,000 clones, 70% to 85% seen once. Sequencing input: PBMCs. The sequence was collected from a woman younger than 45 in good health and CMV-seropositive.

The CDR3 region is CASSQGVQGYQPQHF. Here the CDR3 DNA reads TGCGCCAGCAGCCAAGGGGTCCAGGGTTATCAGCCCCAGCATTTT. This chain joins TRBV4-1 and TRBJ1-5, with D possibly being TRBD1 (5 bases). CDR3 length equals 15 residues. Per the germline V gene, CDR1 is MGHRA and CDR2 is YSYEKL. V was clipped by 1 base and J by 5 bases, with 12 bases between them.